The present entry profiles one T cell receptor beta chain with its context. What antigen it recognizes has not been identified. No much larger clonotype is one base removed from it; base qualities were not supplied. The record originates from a study of cytomegalovirus exposure and HLA in healthy donors (TCRdb year 2017). Looking at the study overall: According to an earlier analysis of 550 to 700 of the donors, about 180 million T cells yielded some 120 million unique TCR beta sequences and 276 Gb of sequence data. A later genetic analysis took genome-wide SNP genotypes for about 65% of the 666 donors and used that subset as a discovery cohort. About 280 gigabases of sequencing data and about 92 million unique TCR sequences made up an early release that covered several hundred HLA-typed donors. An earlier analysis of 587 of the donors used high-throughput TCR beta sequencing to judge whether each TCR beta V gene segment behaved as functional or pseudogenic. High-throughput TCR immunosequencing, statistical association of individual TCRs with disease status, and machine learning were combined to predict cytomegalovirus infection status. A handful of DR-DQ haplotypes were handled as single units for association and clustering because linkage in the cohort was strong. Typing coverage varied by locus: roughly 629-640 donors for A, B, C, DRB1 and DQB1; roughly 520 for DQA1; more than 600 for DPA1; 450 to 480 for DPB1. Every repertoire in the discovery cohort had been generated on one and the same sequencing platform. The genetic ancestry cluster associated with self-reported Caucasian donors included around four fifths of the 300 to 450 genotyped donors. The T cell repertoires of under 700 subjects were profiled by immunosequencing and related to cytomegalovirus serostatus. Rather than drawing on any new phenotypic data, the later analysis identified candidate immune exposures from TCR beta sequences and the way those sequences occurred across donors. The study aimed to test whether signatures of past pathogen exposure could be identified by cataloging public T cell receptors. On average, roughly 250,000 unique TCR beta nucleotide sequences were sequenced per donor among a few hundred genotyped donors of the cohort, with around 19% of those sequences being non-productive. Donor age, sex, ethnicity and CMV serostatus were compiled alongside the repertoire data. Both class I and class II loci were covered by HLA typing, at four-digit resolution. Besides the first cohort of around 670 subjects, a separate validation cohort made up of about 120 different subjects was used. In a later analysis, previously published TCR beta repertoires from fewer than 750 donors were re-analyzed and high-resolution HLA genotyping was added so that TCR occurrence patterns could be studied. What the study reported, not specific to this receptor: Most TCR sequences were seen in very few donors, while some public TCRs were found in many individuals. In a later genetic analysis, a missense DCLRE1C variant was associated with V-gene and J-gene trimming of TCR beta chains, and the association was replicated in an independent cohort. Because HLA typing was unavailable for some donors at each locus, only the typed subset was used in association tests. The presence/absence analyses assumed that sequencing depth was roughly uniform across donors, and that assumption may not be true. Broadly in line with IMGT annotations, most TCR beta V segments showed up in productive rearrangements about 90% or about 30% of the time in an earlier analysis of about 500 of the donors. A cluster of highly shared sequence variants was judged likely to represent a technical artifact of the sequencing pipeline. A further reported finding was that TCR beta sequences accurately predicted the HLA-A and HLA-B alleles for most subjects in the first cohort. The cohort was sequenced for TCR beta chains only, and without alpha or paired-chain data the features that could be detected were limited. A later analysis found that HLA-associated TCR beta chains were more clonally expanded and had lower generation probabilities than equally common non-associated chains. A few of the identified cytomegalovirus-associated TCR beta chains were confirmed in vitro to be specific for cytomegalovirus antigens. The classifier was reported to diagnose cytomegalovirus status with high specificity and sensitivity in both the original cohort and the validation cohort. In a later analysis, most CMV-associated TCR beta chains were found to appear HLA-restricted, with HLA associations seemingly driven largely by CMV exposure. Linkage disequilibrium might explain the correlated functional status among segregating V segments, but an unknown experimental factor could not be excluded. The earlier analysis of 450 to 700 of the donors excluded roughly 16 rarely observed V segments, including chromosome 9 orphons, because counts were too low. Some IMGT-functional V segments, including TRBV6-2 and TRBV6-3, could not be distinguished by the 87-base-pair reads and were therefore excluded. In a later genetic analysis, fewer N-insertions in productive TCRs were reported among donors in an Asian-associated ancestry cluster than the 666-donor mean. According to the authors, the approach could potentially be generalized to other disease states and immunological phenotypes. In the study, approximately 150 TCR beta chains were listed as associated with cytomegalovirus. Several of the top co-occurrence clusters appeared to be linked to parvovirus B19, influenza, CMV and Epstein-Barr virus, according to a later analysis. For the cohort, immune exposure information was limited to CMV serostatus. When HLA alleles, especially DR and DQ, strongly co-occurred, attributing TCR associations to individual alleles was difficult. According to a later analysis, TCR association rates differed among HLA loci, with DRB1 alleles showing the most associated TCRs and HLA-C alleles showing the fewest. At a false discovery rate of 0.05, a later analysis linked about 16,000 TCR beta sequences to specific HLA alleles.

The cohort comprised around 700 healthy bone marrow donors. Cohort members were all nominally healthy when sampled, although unrecorded immune exposures were likely present. The donor was CMV seronegative and was included in the group of over 300 seronegative cohort members. Every donor gave a peripheral blood sample, and the peripheral blood mononuclear cells from that sample were used for TCR beta sequencing. Genomic DNA extraction from the blood cell samples was performed with the Qiagen DNeasy Blood Extraction Kit. CDR3 length: 15 amino acids, cysteine to phenylalanine. Of all the DNA, just the CDR3 is kept, 45 bases in frame from base 1. According to the germline V gene (reference sequence), CDR1 reads WNHNN and CDR2 reads SYGVQD. V loses 2 bases of germline sequence and J loses 5 bases, and the interval between the two ends is 16 bases. Receptor libraries were prepared by the immunoSEQ multiplex PCR assay. For the multiplex PCR, a mixture combining 60 forward primers for TCR Vbeta segments and 13 reverse primers for TCR Jbeta segments was used. Amplification of the CDR3 region of rearranged TCR beta genes was performed with a multiplex PCR assay on genomic DNA. The Illumina HiSeq System was used to sequence the amplified TCR beta libraries as 87-base-pair reads. Per the authors' processing: In a later analysis, tens of millions of unique TCR beta chains were counted across the roughly 670 repertoires, and approximately 11 million of these chains were shared by at least two donors. To remove PCR and sequencing errors, raw reads were error-corrected and collapsed into unique sequences using a nearest-neighbor algorithm that merged closely related sequences. V, D and J gene segments were assigned by aligning CDR3 sequences to IMGT reference sequences. Each retained sequence needed at least a six-nucleotide match to both a V gene segment and a J gene segment. A rearrangement was called productive if the CDR3 had no stop codons and remained in frame with V and J, and every other rearrangement was called non-productive. CDR3 was defined by IMGT convention, running from the second conserved V-encoded cysteine to the conserved J-encoded phenylalanine. Sequences without an unambiguous match to a single V gene segment were excluded from the earlier analysis of about 630 of the donors. In an earlier analysis of a few hundred of the donors, V segments were called functional above 56.7% productive rearrangements and were called segregating when the between-donor standard deviation exceeded 5%. A statistical classification framework was built for diagnosing cytomegalovirus status from the catalog of TCR beta chain sequences. In a later analysis, TCR nucleotide sequences were compared against IMGT/GENE-DB human TR gene sequences so that V and J genes could be assigned. The TCRdist pipeline was used in a later analysis to assign CDR3 sequences and most-parsimonious VDJ recombination scenarios. In a later analysis, each TCR beta chain was defined by its CDR3 amino acid sequence together with its V-gene family, and reads without a unique V-gene family were excluded. As a way to deal with suspected cross-contamination and a sequencing artifact, a later analysis dropped 592 nucleotide sequences that were highly shared and had low generation probability. In a later analysis, a clonal expansion index for each public chain was calculated from normalized within-repertoire ranks of inferred template counts. In a later analysis, generation probabilities were computed using a VDJ recombination model fitted to out-of-frame rearrangements, and the results were checked against IGoR. In a later analysis, TCR-TCR, TCR-HLA and TCR-CMV co-occurrence was scored with hypergeometric tests, and a repertoire-size bias correction was applied to TCR pairs. In a later analysis, false discovery rates were estimated by permuting HLA or CMV assignments 20 times. A later analysis grouped co-occurring TCRs with DBSCAN, adding TCRdist sequence similarity when clustering within HLA-allele-positive subsets. Repertoires with fewer than 30,000 or more than 120,000 public chains were left out of co-occurrence clustering, as were five repertoires with anomalous nucleotide sharing. This is the immuneACCESS table as TCRdb keeps it, with only in-frame sequences that have V and J called. A part of the clones is gone; compared with another copy, unresolved V genes explain less than half, and the rest is unexplained. The V and J calls and the clone size are those of that table, but D and trimming were determined from the DNA. The sample includes around 120,000 clones, with 80% observed a single time. The ten top clones hold more than 2.5% of the sample.

In this chain, TRBV10-1 is recombined with TRBJ2-7, with a weak D call of TRBD2 (6 bases match). The specimen was PBMCs. This TCR was recovered from a male donor in good health and CMV-seronegative. The CDR3 reads as follows: CASSEGTEGFDEQYF. Read as DNA, the sequence is TGCGCCAGCAGTGAGGGGACTGAGGGTTTCGACGAGCAGTACTTC.